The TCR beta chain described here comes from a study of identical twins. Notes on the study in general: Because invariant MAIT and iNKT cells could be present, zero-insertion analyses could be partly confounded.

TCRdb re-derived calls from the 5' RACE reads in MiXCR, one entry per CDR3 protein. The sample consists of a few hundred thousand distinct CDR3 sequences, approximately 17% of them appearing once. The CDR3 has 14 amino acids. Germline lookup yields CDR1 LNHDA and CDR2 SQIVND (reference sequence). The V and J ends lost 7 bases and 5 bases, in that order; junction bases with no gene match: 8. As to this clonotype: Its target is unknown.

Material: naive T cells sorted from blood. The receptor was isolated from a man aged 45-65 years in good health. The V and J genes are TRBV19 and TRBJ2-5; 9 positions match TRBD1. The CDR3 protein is CASKLQGASETQYF. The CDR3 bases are TGTGCCAGTAAATTACAGGGGGCTTCGGAGACCCAGTACTTC.